A selection of T cell receptor beta chains follows, all from one sample in a study of blood T cell repertoires in COVID-19. TCRdb keeps only in-frame clones here, not all; method: immunoSEQ multiplex PCR. Of 150,000 to 200,000 clones listed, approximately 80% are singletons. Sequences were obtained from PBMCs or T cells enriched from blood (not recorded which). These receptors all stem from a man aged 50 to 59 who had recovered from COVID-19. The CDR3 runs from the conserved cysteine through the conserved F or W. D genes are given only for firm matches. Clone size, where shown, is once, few, many, or a class for clones that have expanded.

>TRBV28|.|TRBJ2-1|TRBD2
TGTGCCAGCAGTCTAGCGGGAGGGCCGAGCAATGAGCAGTTCTTC
CASSLAGGPSNEQFF
>TRBV6-1|.|TRBJ2-1|TRBD1
TGTGCCAGCAGTGATCGGGACAGAGATTTATGGTTCTTC
CASSDRDRDLWFF
>TRBV10-3|.|TRBJ2-3|.
TGTGCCATCAGTGAGTCGACAGGTGTCCACACAGATACGCAGTATTTT
CAISESTGVHTDTQYF
>TRBV19|.|TRBJ2-7|TRBD2
TGTGCCAGTTACGCCGGACTAGCGGGTTCCTACGAGCAGTACTTC
CASYAGLAGSYEQYF
>TRBV11-3|few|TRBJ2-5|TRBD2
TGTGCCAGCAGCCTAACGACGGGACTAGAGGGGGAGACCCAGTACTTC
CASSLTTGLEGETQYF
>TRBV5-1|.|TRBJ1-4|.
TGCGCCAGCAGCGTAGGACAGCTTTATGCAACTAATGAAAAACTGTTTTTT
CASSVGQLYATNEKLFF
>TRBV5-4|.|TRBJ2-1|.
TGTGCCAGCAGCTTGCAGGGGGGCCTATACTACAATGAGCAGTTCTTC
CASSLQGGLYYNEQFF
>TRBV5-6|.|TRBJ2-7|TRBD2
TGTGCCAGCAGCTTGGCCGGTAGCGGGAGGGCCTACGAGCAGTACTTC
CASSLAGSGRAYEQYF
>TRBV10-3|.|TRBJ1-5|.
TGTGCCATCAGTGAGTCAAGGGCAGGGCGAACCCATCAGCCCCAGCATTTT
CAISESRAGRTHQPQHF
>TRBV5-6|.|TRBJ1-6|TRBD1
TGTGCCAGCAGCGGGACAGGGGGCGCATATAATTCACCCCTCCACTTT
CASSGTGGAYNSPLHF
>TRBV19|.|TRBJ2-1|TRBD2
TGTGCCAGTAGTCAACGAGGGACTAGCGGGAGCAATGAGCAGTTCTTC
CASSQRGTSGSNEQFF
>TRBV7-2|.|TRBJ2-7|.
TGTGCCAGCAGCTTGGTGGGGAGCTCCTACGAGCAGTACTTC
CASSLVGSSYEQYF
>TRBV7-8|.|TRBJ2-1|.
TGTGCCAGCAGCTTAGGGGCCGACAGAAGCTCCTACAATGAGCAGTTCTTC
CASSLGADRSSYNEQFF
>TRBV11-1|.|TRBJ2-1|TRBD2
TGTGCCAGCAGCCCAAGAGATTTAGGTCGGGGGGATGAGCAGTTCTTC
CASSPRDLGRGDEQFF
>TRBV10-3|.|TRBJ1-1|.
TGTGCCATCAGTGAGCTGTGGAACACTGAAGCTTTCTTT
CAISELWNTEAFF
>TRBV5-1|.|TRBJ2-5|.
TGCGCCAGCAGCTTAACAGGGAAACAAGAGACCCAGTACTTC
CASSLTGKQETQYF
>TRBV18|.|TRBJ1-4|.
TGTGCCAGCTCACCGCGCAGGGCGGAAGAAAAACTGTTTTTT
CASSPRRAEEKLFF
>TRBV5-4|.|TRBJ2-6|TRBD2
TGTGCCACCGGGGGGACCTCTGGGGCCAACGTCCTGACTTTC
CATGGTSGANVLTF
>TRBV6-5|.|TRBJ1-4|.
TGTGCCAGCAGGACGCAGGGTCGATGGGAAAAACTGTTTTTT
CASRTQGRWEKLFF
>TRBV2|.|TRBJ1-2|.
TGTGCCAGCAAGGTAGAGGGAGGTAACTATGGCTACACCTTC
CASKVEGGNYGYTF
>TRBV21-1|.|TRBJ2-7|.
TGTGCCAGCACAAGCACTAGGACAGGGCCTAGCTCCTACGAGCAGTACTTC
CASTSTRTGPSSYEQYF
>TRBV7-2|.|TRBJ1-5|.
TGTGCCAGCAGCCCTTGGACAGAAGTCAATCAGCCCCAGCATTTT
CASSPWTEVNQPQHF
>TRBV2|once|TRBJ2-7|TRBD1
TGTGCCAGCACTCTAGAGGGCAGGGGGCGCGAGCAGTACTTC
CASTLEGRGREQYF
>TRBV29-1|.|TRBJ2-7|TRBD2
TGCAGCGTTGAGGGACTAGCGGGAGGGCGGTTGGGGGGCGAGCAGTACTTC
CSVEGLAGGRLGGEQYF
>TRBV15|.|TRBJ2-7|.
TGTGCCACCAGCAGAGAGAGACTATCCTACGAGCAGTACTTC
CATSRERLSYEQYF
>TRBV3-1/TRBV3-2|.|TRBJ2-7|.
TGTGCCAGCAGCGCCACAGGGATCGAGCAGTACTTC
CASSATGIEQYF
>TRBV29-1|.|TRBJ2-3|.
TGCAGCGCCGACCGGGATTCTAGCACAGATACGCAGTATTTT
CSADRDSSTDTQYF
>TRBV29-1|.|TRBJ2-7|TRBD1
TGCAGCGCCCGGGACAGTTGGACCTACGAGCAGTACTTC
CSARDSWTYEQYF
>TRBV28|once|TRBJ1-2|.
TGTGCCAGCAGTGGACTATCCTATGGCTACACCTTC
CASSGLSYGYTF
>TRBV3-1/TRBV3-2|.|TRBJ1-1|.
TGTGCCAGCAGCCAAGATCCGGGTGGGACTGAAGCTTTCTTT
CASSQDPGGTEAFF
>TRBV28|.|TRBJ2-5|TRBD2
TGTGCCAGCAGTCCGACCGGACGGACTAGCGGGGAAGAGACCCAGTACTTC
CASSPTGRTSGEETQYF
>TRBV28|.|TRBJ2-1|TRBD2
TGTGCCAGCAGGCCCACTCTAGCGGGAGTAAAAAATGAGCAGTTCTTC
CASRPTLAGVKNEQFF
>TRBV5-1|.|TRBJ2-3|TRBD2
TGCGCCAGCAGCTTGGCGGGAGGGAGGGATACGCAGTATTTT
CASSLAGGRDTQYF
>TRBV27|.|TRBJ2-4|TRBD1
TGTGCCAGCCGAGCCCTTGGGACAGAAGGCATGGAAAACATTCAGTACTTC
CASRALGTEGMENIQYF
>TRBV24-1|once|TRBJ1-3|.
TGTGCCACCAGTGCAGCAGGGGTTAACACCATATATTTT
CATSAAGVNTIYF
>TRBV19|.|TRBJ2-5|.
TGTGCCAGTACCAACCAAGAGACCCAGTACTTC
CASTNQETQYF
>TRBV3-1/TRBV3-2|.|TRBJ1-5|.
TGTGCCAGCAGCCGGACAGTCCAAGGCAATCAGCCCCAGCATTTT
CASSRTVQGNQPQHF
>TRBV3-1/TRBV3-2|.|TRBJ1-5|TRBD1
TGTGCCAGCAGCCAAGGGGCAGGGGGCTTTCAGCCCCAGCATTTT
CASSQGAGGFQPQHF
>TRBV10-3|.|TRBJ1-5|TRBD1
TGTGCCATCAGTGAGTCCCAGGGGGCGGGTCAGCCCCAGCATTTT
CAISESQGAGQPQHF
>TRBV7-9|.|TRBJ2-7|TRBD1
TGTGCCAGCAGCTTAGTCGGGACAGGGGGCTACGAGCAGTACTTC
CASSLVGTGGYEQYF
>TRBV27|.|TRBJ2-7|.
TGTGCCAGCAGTTTATTAAGTGGGCCCTCCTACGAGCAGTACTTC
CASSLLSGPSYEQYF
>TRBV5-1|.|TRBJ1-1|.
TGCGCCAGCAGCCCCGGGGGGGACACTGAAGCTTTCTTT
CASSPGGDTEAFF
>TRBV6-5|.|TRBJ1-2|.
TGTGCCAGCAGTTACGTTCAGGGCTCCTATGGCTACACCTTC
CASSYVQGSYGYTF
>TRBV27|.|TRBJ2-2|TRBD1
TGTGCCAGCAGTTTTTTTTCGACAGGGCCGGGCACCGGGGAGCTGTTTTTT
CASSFFSTGPGTGELFF
>TRBV4-1|once|TRBJ2-2|TRBD2
TGCGCCAGCAGCCAAGTTAGCGGGAGGGCCGACACCGGGGAGCTGTTTTTT
CASSQVSGRADTGELFF
>TRBV7-9|.|TRBJ1-2|TRBD1
TGTGCCAGCAGCTTATTAGGGGGCCCTATCTTC
CASSLLGGPIF